These 13 T cell receptor beta chains share one sample of origin, sequenced in a study of T cells after posttransplantation cyclophosphamide. Only in-frame clones appear in the TCRdb table, and some are missing; sequencing was by immunoSEQ multiplex PCR. The data contain 47,000 or so clones, about 90% of them seen just once; the ten biggest clones take up around 3%. The sequencing input was PBMCs. The receptors were sampled from a woman aged 45-65 years in good health and a related stem cell transplant donor.

V usage is TRBV4-1 and J usage is TRBJ1-3; D not resolved. Trimming took 0 bases from V and 3 from J, leaving 18 bases between them. Germline values: CDR1 MGHRA, CDR2 YSYEKL. The CDR3 has 18 residues. The CDR3 protein is CASSQDPRGREDGNTIYF. CDR3 in DNA: TGCGCCAGCAGCCAAGATCCCCGGGGAAGAGAAGATGGAAACACCATATATTTT.

This clone was seen once. The chain couples TRBV10-3 to TRBJ1-2; D not resolved. Germline V gene data show CDR1 as ENHRY and CDR2 as SYGVKD. This CDR3 has 16 amino acids. V shed 4 bases and J shed 2 bases, with 17 bases lying between them. The CDR3 loop reads CAISGGEGSPNYGYTF. CDR3 DNA sequence: TGTGCCATCAGTGGCGGGGAGGGTTCTCCCAACTATGGCTACACCTTC.

The chain joins TRBV5-1 to TRBJ2-3; D is undetermined. The CDR3 is made up of 14 amino acids. Germline V gene lookup returns CDR1 SGHRS and CDR2 YFSETQ. Trimming took off 7 bases at V and 4 bases at J, with 16 bases between the two ends. Here the CDR3 DNA reads TGCGCCAGCTCTTACTTGAATCCTGCAGATACGCAGTATTTT. Translated: CASSYLNPADTQYF.

This chain uses TRBV5-4 with TRBJ2-7; D might be TRBD2 (5 bases). Trimming took 5 bases from V and 3 from J, leaving 12 bases between them. Germline CDR1 reads SGHNT; CDR2 reads YYREEE (reference sequence). This CDR3 is built from 13 residues. The CDR3 region is CASSRTAGYEQYF. DNA for the CDR3: TGTGCCAGCAGTAGGACTGCTGGCTACGAGCAGTACTTC.

This clone was seen only once. At one of its ends the junction is not consistent with the germline gene, which may arise from a read error. The genes are TRBV6-5 and TRBJ2-7; the match to TRBD1 covers 9 bases. CDR1 is MNHEY, CDR2 SVGAGI, per germline. This CDR3 has 16 residues. The CDR3 protein is CASTYSGTGFYYEQYF. CDR3 sequence (DNA): TGTGCCAGCACTTACTCTGGGACAGGGTTTTACTACGAGCAGTACTTC.

This chain joins TRBV7-3 and TRBJ2-5; D is perhaps TRBD1 (5 bases). Germline V lookup: CDR1 SGHTA, CDR2 FQGTGA. The V end lost 5 bases, the J end lost 1 base, and 11 bases lay between the germline ends. The CDR3 loop spans 14 amino acids. CDR3 DNA: TGTGCCAGCAGCCTTGACAGATCCCAAGAGACCCAGTACTTC. Its protein is CASSLDRSQETQYF.

This clone was counted a single time. This chain connects TRBV19 to TRBJ2-7; TRBD2 might be the D (5 bases). Germline V gene sequence: CDR1 LNHDA, CDR2 SQIVND (reference sequence). The CDR3 totals 14 residues. The ends were cut back, 5 bases at V and 2 bases at J, with 13 bases in the middle. The CDR3 loop reads CASSPNGVAYEQYF. The CDR3 DNA reads as TGTGCCAGTAGTCCCAACGGGGTGGCCTACGAGCAGTACTTC.

This rearrangement joins TRBV6-5 to TRBJ1-4; D unresolved. Trimming took off 5 bases at V and 3 bases at J, with 10 bases between the two ends. The CDR3 contains 14 residues. The germline V gene has CDR1 MNHEY and CDR2 SVGAGI. The CDR3 sequence: CASSPATANEKLFF. The CDR3 DNA reads TGTGCCAGCAGTCCTGCAACTGCTAATGAAAAACTGTTTTTT.

The chain recombines TRBV6-1 with TRBJ2-5; 11 bases are shared with TRBD2. The CDR3 totals 17 residues. Germline values: CDR1 MNHNS, CDR2 SASEGT. V lost 2 bases, J lost 3 bases, and 8 bases stayed unmatched. The CDR3 DNA sequence: TGTGCCAGCAGTGAATTAGTAGCGGGGGGGTTCAAAGAGACCCAGTACTTC. Translating gives CASSELVAGGFKETQYF.

The chain employs TRBV27 and TRBJ1-1; D perhaps matches TRBD1 (6 bases). The length of the CDR3 is 18 residues. The V end lost 0 bases, the J end lost 4 bases, and 21 bases lay between the germline ends. Germline lookup yields CDR1 MNHEY and CDR2 SMNVEV (reference sequence). CDR3 protein: CASSLSGLLQGYGTEAFF. DNA for the CDR3: TGTGCCAGCAGTTTATCCGGCTTGTTGCAGGGGTACGGCACTGAAGCTTTCTTT.

This CDR3 is CASSSRVGGGTDTQYF. The CDR3 nucleotides are TGCGCCAGCAGCTCGAGGGTAGGGGGCGGGACAGATACGCAGTATTTT. The chain couples TRBV5-1 to TRBJ2-3, with 7 bases identical to TRBD1. The CDR3 totals 16 residues. V trimming: 3 bases; J trimming: 3 bases; junction bases outside the gene matches: 10. Germline-derived CDR1 and CDR2 are SGHRS and YFSETQ.

The chain uses TRBV19 and TRBJ2-1; the D gene is possibly TRBD1 (6 bases). V shed 3 bases and J shed 6 bases, with 21 bases lying between them. Germline V CDR1 and CDR2: LNHDA, SQIVND (reference sequence). The CDR3 extends over 17 amino acids. In DNA form, the CDR3 reads TGTGCCAGTAGTATGGCGACAGGCGATCACAGGGCCAATGAGCAGTTCTTC. Its translation: CASSMATGDHRANEQFF.

V is TRBV19 and J is TRBJ1-2, with unresolved D. The V gene lost 4 bases and the J gene lost 7 bases, with 13 bases spanning the gap. This CDR3 contains 13 residues. Germline V gene lookup returns CDR1 LNHDA and CDR2 SQIVND (reference sequence). The CDR3 DNA reads as TGTGCCAGTAGTAGTCCCCCTGGCAGTGGCTACACCTTC. Encoded protein: CASSSPPGSGYTF.